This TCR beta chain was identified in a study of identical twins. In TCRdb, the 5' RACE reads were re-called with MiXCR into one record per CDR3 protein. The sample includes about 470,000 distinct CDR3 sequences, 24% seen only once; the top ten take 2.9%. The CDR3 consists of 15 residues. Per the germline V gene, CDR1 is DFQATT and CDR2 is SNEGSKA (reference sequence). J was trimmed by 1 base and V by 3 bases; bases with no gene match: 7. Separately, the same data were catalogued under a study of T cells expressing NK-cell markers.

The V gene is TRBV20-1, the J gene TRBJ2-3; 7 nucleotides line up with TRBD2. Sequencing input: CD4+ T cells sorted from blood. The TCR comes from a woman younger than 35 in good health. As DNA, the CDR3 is TGCAGTGCTAGTTCCGCGGGGGAAGGCACAGATACGCAGTATTTT. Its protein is CSASSAGEGTDTQYF.